Detailed here is one T cell receptor (beta chain). These data come from a study of blood T cell repertoires in COVID-19. Whole-study context: The origin of the acute and convalescent COVID-19 samples was the United States, Italy and Spain.

The CDR3 extends over 17 amino acids. The V gene lost 1 base and the J gene lost 0 bases, with 16 bases spanning the gap. CDR1 and CDR2 (germline): GTSNPN, SVGIG (reference sequence). Libraries were prepared by immunoSEQ multiplex PCR; TCRdb keeps only in-frame clonotypes and omits some of them. The sample has fewer than 300,000 clones, about 81% seen once; the top ten hold roughly 1.5%. The specimen was peripheral blood. This chain joins TRBV30 and TRBJ1-5; D is undetermined. This TCR came from a human donor with COVID-19, enrolled during active disease. The donor label of this sample is uncertain. CDR3 in DNA: TGTGCCTGGAGTGAGCGATTCGGGTCTAGTAGCAATCAGCCCCAGCATTTT. This gives the protein CAWSERFGSSSNQPQHF.